A single sample is the source of the 22 T cell receptor beta chains below, sequenced in a study of shared clonotypes between healthy human individuals (dated by TCRdb to about 2020). Library construction relied on the immunoSEQ multiplex PCR assay. The table was pulled from immuneACCESS by TCRdb, which kept in-frame rearrangements only. Such tables lose some clones; where checked, under half of the loss comes from unresolved V genes, and the rest has no known cause. Here the sample has over a million clones; roughly 74% occur a single time. The leading ten clones occupy under 0.8% of the sample. The sequenced sample was memory CD4+ T cells from PBMCs. This sample's cell subset or site label indicates: CD45RA-negative fraction. The receptors stem from a man aged 18 to 30 in good health. Some clones in this sample may be carry-over from other donors' samples.

A remark on this clone: The germline gene is not matched at one end of the junction; a read error may be the cause. This chain connects TRBV27 to TRBJ1-2; 7 bases agree with TRBD1. The CDR3 consists of 13 residues. In germline, CDR1 is MNHEY, CDR2 SMNVEV (reference sequence). In DNA form, the CDR3 reads TGTGCCAGCAGTCGATTACCGGGACAGTATTCTTTCTTC. The encoded protein is CASSRLPGQYSFF.

Ten or more counts support this clone. The chain links TRBV5-8 to TRBJ1-2; maybe TRBD1 (6 bases). The CDR3 runs 14 residues. V dropped 1 base and J dropped 7 bases, with 14 bases sitting between them. Germline V gene data show CDR1 as SGHTS and CDR2 as YDEGEE. CDR3 bases: TGTGCCAGCAGCTTGTCCGGACAGAGGGGTGGCTACACCTTC. Protein: CASSLSGQRGGYTF.

V is TRBV6-6 and J is TRBJ2-7, with 9 positions matching TRBD1. Looked up from germline, CDR1 is MNHNY and CDR2 is SVGAGI (reference sequence). The CDR3 is made up of 14 amino acids. Unmatched junction bases numbered 11, after V lost 10 bases and J lost 4 bases. The CDR3 is CATLPGQGVYEQYF. Written as DNA, the CDR3 is TGTGCCACCTTGCCGGGACAGGGTGTTTACGAGCAGTACTTC.

This clone was seen once. This clone may be a read error of a much larger clone one base away. The chain joins TRBV11-2 to TRBJ1-2; 7 bases are shared with TRBD1. V was pared by 3 bases and J by 4 bases, with 2 bases of the junction left unmatched. The CDR3 is made up of 13 amino acids. Germline-derived CDR1 and CDR2 are SGHAT and FQNNGV. CDR3 region: CASSFSGGYGYTF. The CDR3 nucleotides read TGTGCCAGCAGCTTCTCAGGGGGCTATGGCTACACCTTC.

This chain joins TRBV28 and TRBJ1-2, with 7 nucleotides matching TRBD1. Looked up from germline, CDR1 is MDHEN and CDR2 is SYDVKM. V dropped 7 bases and J dropped 3; count of bases not matched to a gene: 5. This CDR3 comprises 13 residues. In nucleotides, the CDR3 is TGTGCCAGCACCGACGACAGGGACTATGGCTACACCTTC. This encodes CASTDDRDYGYTF.

There are a few counts of this clone. The chain has TRBV19 and TRBJ2-1, with 10 bases fitting TRBD2. CDR3 size: 14 residues. Germline assignment: CDR1 LNHDA and CDR2 SQIVND (reference sequence). V dropped 10 bases and J dropped 2; count of bases not matched to a gene: 5. In nucleotides, the CDR3 is TGTGCCACTTCTAGCGGGAGAGCCTACAATGAGCAGTTCTTC. It encodes CATSSGRAYNEQFF. Supplemented by reference TRBV19 and TRBJ2-1, the full variable domain reads DGGITQSPKYLFRKEGQNVTLSCEQNLNHDAMYWYRQDPGQGLRLIYYSQIVNDFQKGDIAEGYSVSREKKESFPLTVTSAQKNPTAFYLCATSSGRAYNEQFFGPGTRLTVL.

CDR3 nucleotide sequence: TGTGCCAGCAGTCCGACAGGGGCCTCCCCTTTCTACGAGCAGTACTTC. Amino acid sequence: CASSPTGASPFYEQYF. The gene calls are TRBV28 and TRBJ2-7, with 8 bases aligning to TRBD1. The germline V gene has CDR1 MDHEN and CDR2 SYDVKM. The V and J ends lost 5 bases and 3 bases, in that order; junction bases with no gene match: 12. CDR3 length equals 16 residues.

This sequence joins TRBV30 and TRBJ2-5; D gene uncertain. V gave up 3 bases and J gave up 5 bases, with 10 bases separating them. Germline V gene data show CDR1 as GTSNPN and CDR2 as SVGIG (reference sequence). The CDR3 is made up of 12 amino acids. The CDR3 spells CAWSPIGETQYF. CDR3 DNA sequence: TGTGCCTGGAGCCCTATCGGGGAGACCCAGTACTTC.

DNA for the CDR3: TGTGCCAGTCGTCAGACGCGTCTCAATGAGCAGTTCTTC. It encodes CASRQTRLNEQFF. The V and J genes are TRBV19 and TRBJ2-1; the D is unclear. Germline values: CDR1 LNHDA, CDR2 SQIVND (reference sequence). V shed 8 bases and J shed 6 bases, with 14 bases lying between them. The CDR3 sequence is 13 residues long.

In its sample, this clone was seen a few times. The CDR3 DNA reads TGTGCCAGCAGCTTCGACAGGGATAGCTACGAGCAGTACTTC. This gives the protein CASSFDRDSYEQYF. V gene TRBV7-9 combines with J gene TRBJ2-7; 7 bases line up with TRBD1. J gave up 3 bases and V 3 bases, and 5 bases lay outside the gene matches. This CDR3 region has 14 residues. Germline V gives CDR1 SEHNR, CDR2 FQNEAQ (reference sequence).

This chain joins TRBV30 and TRBJ2-1, with D hard to call. Trimming removed 5 bases from V and 3 bases from J, with 8 bases in between. The CDR3 is 12 residues long. CDR1 is GTSNPN, CDR2 SVGIG, per germline (reference sequence). The CDR3 loop is CAWSESYNEQFF. DNA for the CDR3: TGTGCCTGGTCGGAAAGCTACAATGAGCAGTTCTTC.

The chain is built from TRBV15 and TRBJ1-1; D is uncertain. The length of the CDR3 is 15 residues. Germline V gives CDR1 LNHNV, CDR2 YYDKDF (reference sequence). The V end lost 0 bases, the J end lost 7 bases, and 15 bases lay between the germline ends. In nucleotides, the CDR3 is TGTGCCACCAGCAGAGAAGGAAGGGAGAGGGTTGAAGCTTTCTTT. Encoded protein: CATSREGRERVEAFF.

The rearrangement joins TRBV19 to TRBJ2-7; no definite D call. V lost 8 bases and J lost 4, with 9 bases in between. The CDR3 length is 11 residues. Germline V gives CDR1 LNHDA, CDR2 SQIVND (reference sequence). The CDR3 protein is CASGSVYEQYF. CDR3 nucleotide sequence: TGTGCCAGTGGCAGTGTATACGAGCAGTACTTC.

This clone was observed at least ten times. The gene calls are TRBV28 and TRBJ2-5; D gene unclear. The CDR3 is made up of 12 amino acids. The germline V and J ends were trimmed by 3 bases and 10 bases, with 12 bases remaining between them. CDR1 MDHEN and CDR2 SYDVKM come from the germline V gene. This CDR3 is CASSFLRNIQYF. CDR3 bases: TGTGCCAGCAGTTTCCTTCGTAATATCCAGTACTTC.

On this clone: Relative to the germline gene, one junction end is altered; a read error may explain this. The rearrangement links TRBV25-1 to TRBJ2-5, with TRBD2 as a possible D gene (5 bases). Looked up from germline, CDR1 is MGHDK and CDR2 is SYGVNS. The CDR3 length is 14 residues. CDR3 protein: CTSSESRDQETQYF. DNA for the CDR3: TGTACCAGCAGTGAATCGAGGGACCAAGAGACCCAGTACTTC. Combining the CDR3 with reference TRBV25-1 and TRBJ2-5 gives the whole variable domain EADIYQTPRYLVIGTGKKITLECSQTMGHDKMYWYQQDPGMELHLIHYSYGVNSTEKGDLSSESTVSRIRTEHFPLTLESARPSHTSQYLCTSSESRDQETQYFGPGTRLLVL.

V and J are TRBV28 and TRBJ1-2, with 7 bases identical to TRBD1. This CDR3 contains 18 residues. The V gene's germline CDR1 is MDHEN and CDR2 SYDVKM. The J segment lost 1 base and the V segment lost 5 bases, leaving 16 bases of the junction unmatched. The CDR3 sequence: CASSQDRDPTLYNYGYTF. CDR3 coding DNA: TGTGCCAGCAGTCAAGACAGGGACCCCACCCTTTATAACTATGGCTACACCTTC.

This chain joins TRBV4-2 and TRBJ2-1; TRBD2 matches 13 bases. V lost 1 base, J lost 8 bases, and 2 bases stayed unmatched. Germline V lookup: CDR1 LGHNA, CDR2 YNFKEQ. The CDR3 is 15 amino acids. This CDR3 reads CASSQVLAGGDEQFF. As DNA, the CDR3 is TGTGCCAGCAGCCAAGTACTAGCGGGAGGGGATGAGCAGTTCTTC.

The genes are TRBV27 and TRBJ2-7; 8 bases are shared with TRBD2. The V gene's germline CDR1 is MNHEY and CDR2 SMNVEV (reference sequence). The CDR3 contains 13 residues. Trimming cost V 6 bases and J 5 bases; bases outside gene matches: 6. The CDR3 DNA sequence: TGTGCCAGCAGACAAGCGGGAGCTCACGAGCAGTACTTC. It translates to CASRQAGAHEQYF.

This clone was counted a single time. This chain joins TRBV2 and TRBJ1-4; a weak D match, TRBD1 (6 bases). The germline V and J ends were trimmed by 6 bases and 2 bases, with 10 bases remaining between them. The germline V gene encodes CDR1 SNHLY and CDR2 FYNNEI. The CDR3 consists of 14 residues. The CDR3 nucleotides read TGTGCCAGCAGGCAGGGGAGGACTAATGAAAAACTGTTTTTT. The encoded protein is CASRQGRTNEKLFF.

The chain links TRBV27 to TRBJ2-2; 8 nucleotides match TRBD1. This CDR3 is built from 15 residues. Germline CDR1 and CDR2: MNHEY and SMNVEV (reference sequence). Trimming at V came to 5 bases and at J to 6 bases, leaving 8 bases not matched to a gene. The CDR3 region is CASSRPDRVPGELFF. The CDR3 bases are TGTGCCAGCAGTCGGCCGGACAGGGTACCCGGGGAGCTGTTTTTT.

This clone was observed a single time. Possible read error: a much larger clone is one base away. The same CDR3 also results from other DNA sequences found in this sample. This chain joins TRBV7-3 and TRBJ1-3, with D perhaps matching TRBD1 (5 bases). CDR1 is SGHTA and CDR2 is FQGTGA in the germline V gene. The CDR3 covers 13 residues. Trimming shortened V by 5 bases and J by 4 bases, and 9 bases separated the two germline ends. The CDR3 reads CASSPGPGNTIYF. The DNA for the CDR3 is TGTGCCAGCAGCCCGGGACCGGGAAACACCATATATTTT. Together with reference TRBV7-3 and TRBJ1-3, the CDR3 gives the full variable domain: GAGVSQTPSNKVTEKGKYVELRCDPISGHTALYWYRQSLGQGPEFLIYFQGTGAADDSGLPNDRFFAVRPEGSVSTLKIQRTERGDSAVYLCASSPGPGNTIYFGEGSWLTVV.

The rearrangement links TRBV28 to TRBJ1-4; 7 nucleotides line up with TRBD1. The CDR3 sequence is 14 residues long. V lost 5 bases, J lost 9 bases, and 9 bases stayed unmatched. Germline loops: CDR1 MDHEN, CDR2 SYDVKM. The CDR3 DNA reads as TGTGCCAGCAGTCTCGGGGCAGGGGGACAAAAACTGTTTTTT. Its protein product is CASSLGAGGQKLFF.